The 3 T cell receptor beta chains listed next were all sequenced from one sample in a study of T-cell reconstitution after alpha-beta-depleted transplantation in children. Preparing the TCRbeta library involved the use of unique molecular identifiers. Using its own MiXCR run on the PCR reads, TCRdb lists one record per CDR3 protein. This sample has more than 400,000 distinct CDR3 sequences, with about 40% found just once. The sample here was PBMCs, taken before TCRalphabeta/CD19-depleted stem cell transplant. These receptors all come from a girl aged 2 to 10 with aplastic anemia, due to receive a stem cell transplant.

The rearrangement joins TRBV20-1 to TRBJ1-2; D gene unclear. Trimming took off 2 bases at V and 8 bases at J, with 9 bases between the two ends. This CDR3 comprises 11 residues. CDR1 is DFQATT, CDR2 SNEGSKA, per germline (reference sequence). CDR3 loop: CSARKDGGYTF. The CDR3 DNA reads as TGCAGTGCTAGAAAGGATGGGGGCTACACCTTC.

The chain links TRBV5-6 to TRBJ1-1, with D possibly matching TRBD1 (5 bases). V lost 4 bases and J 1 base, leaving 11 bases between the germline ends. Germline-derived CDR1 and CDR2 are SGHDT and YYEEEE. This CDR3 comprises 14 residues. The CDR3 sequence: CASSLRAGNTEAFF. The CDR3 region has the DNA TGTGCCAGCAGCCTCAGGGCGGGGAACACTGAAGCTTTCTTT.

In its sample, this clonotype was seen many times. This sequence joins TRBV5-1 and TRBJ2-1; D gene ambiguous. CDR3 length: 15 amino acids. V was cut by 3 bases and J by 8 bases, with 18 bases left in between. Germline lookup yields CDR1 SGHRS and CDR2 YFSETQ. CDR3 bases: TGCGCCAGCAGCTGGCCAAGTCTCCGAGAGGATGAGCAGTTCTTC. Amino acids: CASSWPSLREDEQFF.